Reported below is one T cell receptor (beta chain). Its antigen remains unknown. These data originate in a study of cytomegalovirus exposure and HLA in healthy donors. Both 60 Vbeta primers and 13 Jbeta primers went into the PCR. Data came from immunoSEQ multiplex PCR; TCRdb stores just in-frame clones and leaves some out. The repertoire has about 140,000 clones, roughly 79% of them found once; the top ten carry 1.4%. The study's findings and limits: Previously analyzed data showed that most TCR beta V segments were productive at a frequency of about 87% or about 30%. The presence/absence work took it that sequencing depth was about the same across donors. Reported performance of the classifier showed diagnosis of cytomegalovirus status with high specificity and sensitivity.

The sequence came from a man aged 30 to 45 in good health and CMV-seropositive. The specimen was PBMCs.

Here the CDR3 DNA reads TGTGCCAGCAGTCATACAGGGTGGCGAATTCGGGACGAGCAGTACTTC. This translates into CASSHTGWRIRDEQYF. The chain carries TRBV14 and TRBJ2-7; maybe TRBD1 (6 bases). Germline V CDR1 and CDR2: SGHDN, FVKESK. V was pared by 6 bases and J by 5 bases, with 23 bases between. This CDR3 has 16 residues.